The 3 T cell receptor beta chains below come from one sample, sequenced in a study of Ad26.COV2.S vaccination and SARS-CoV-2 variants. TCRdb's copy holds only in-frame clones and misses some; the assay was immunoSEQ multiplex PCR. The sample lists 85,000 to 120,000 clones, around 81% occurring once. Here the sequenced sample was peripheral blood, taken after recovery from COVID-19. Source of these receptors: a human donor who had recovered from COVID-19.

The chain is built from TRBV28 and TRBJ2-3; TRBD2 matches at 12 bases. CDR1 and CDR2 (germline): MDHEN, SYDVKM. V shed 1 base and J 5 bases; nucleotides not matched to a gene: 4. This CDR3 has 16 residues. The CDR3 is CASSLFSLAGGDTQYF. The DNA for the CDR3 is TGTGCCAGCAGTTTATTCTCACTAGCGGGGGGAGATACGCAGTATTTT.

This chain connects TRBV6-5 to TRBJ1-2; D unresolved. Germline lookup yields CDR1 MNHEY and CDR2 SVGAGI. The V end was cut by 6 bases, the J end by 2 bases, with 10 bases between. The CDR3 totals 13 residues. This CDR3 is CASRADGNYGYTF. DNA of the CDR3: TGTGCCAGCAGAGCCGATGGAAACTATGGCTACACCTTC.

This rearrangement joins TRBV6-4 to TRBJ1-1; D perhaps matches TRBD1 (6 bases). The V gene lost 0 bases and the J gene lost 1 base, with 21 bases spanning the gap. This CDR3 spans 19 amino acids. Germline V gene sequence: CDR1 MRHNA, CDR2 SNTAGT. The CDR3 bases are TGTGCCAGCAGTGACTCGGAACCTAATCCACCAGGGGAGAACACTGAAGCTTTCTTT. Its translation: CASSDSEPNPPGENTEAFF.